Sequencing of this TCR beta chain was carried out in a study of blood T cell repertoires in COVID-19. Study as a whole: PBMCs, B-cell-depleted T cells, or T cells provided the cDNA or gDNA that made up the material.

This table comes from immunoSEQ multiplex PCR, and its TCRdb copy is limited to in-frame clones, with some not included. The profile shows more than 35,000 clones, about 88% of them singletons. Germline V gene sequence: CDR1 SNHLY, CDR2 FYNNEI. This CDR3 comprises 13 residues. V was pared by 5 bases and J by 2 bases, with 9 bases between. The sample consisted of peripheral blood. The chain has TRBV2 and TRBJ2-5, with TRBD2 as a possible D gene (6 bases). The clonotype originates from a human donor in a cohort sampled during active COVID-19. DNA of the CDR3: TGTGCCAGCAGTTCGGGACTTCAAGAGACCCAGTACTTC. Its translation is CASSSGLQETQYF.